The T cell receptor (beta chain) under discussion was sequenced for a study of blood T cell repertoires in COVID-19. Study at large: Samples representing acute and convalescent COVID-19 were sourced from the United States, Italy and Spain. PBMCs, B-cell-depleted T cells, or T cells were the source of the cDNA or gDNA that made up the material.

CDR1 is SNHLY, CDR2 FYNNEI, per germline. V lost 5 bases to trimming and J lost 0 bases, with 12 bases between them. The CDR3 is 15 residues long. Authors' data handling: Cell counts per sample came from amplifying reference gene primers. The protocol was immunoSEQ multiplex PCR, while the TCRdb copy is restricted to in-frame clones and leaves out a portion. From that table come the V and J calls and clone size; the DNA was used to work out D and trimming. The table shows 200,000 or so clones, with over 75% occurring only once. As to this clone: This sample also contains other DNA sequences that code for the same CDR3.

The sequencing sample was made of peripheral blood. V and J are TRBV2 and TRBJ2-3, with D tentatively TRBD2 (6 bases). The receptor comes from a human donor with active or convalescent COVID-19. The donor label of this sample is uncertain. Here the CDR3 reads CASSPGTSSTDTQYF. The CDR3 bases are TGTGCCAGCAGTCCCGGGACTTCTAGCACAGATACGCAGTATTTT.